The 13 T cell receptor beta chains listed next were all sequenced from one sample in a study of cytomegalovirus exposure and HLA in healthy donors. Primers for the PCR totalled 60 Vbeta and 13 Jbeta. Method: immunoSEQ multiplex PCR; TCRdb's copy keeps in-frame clones and lacks some. This sample yields 200,000 to 250,000 clones, of which approximately 70% are seen a single time; about 2.8% belongs to the top ten. Material for sequencing was PBMCs. These receptors originate from a middle-aged man in good health and CMV-seropositive.

Here the CDR3 DNA reads TGTGCCAGCAGCCCCTCATCGAGGACTGAAGCTTTCTTT. Its protein product is CASSPSSRTEAFF. V is TRBV7-9 and J is TRBJ1-1, with D hard to call. Trimming cost V 5 bases and J 5 bases, with 12 bases left between them. The CDR3 consists of 13 residues. The V gene's germline CDR1 is SEHNR and CDR2 FQNEAQ (reference sequence).

This chain links TRBV18 with TRBJ2-1; TRBD1 agrees at 12 bases. The CDR3 is 14 residues long. Germline assignment: CDR1 KGHSH and CDR2 LQKENI. Trimming cost V 7 bases and J 9 bases; bases outside gene matches: 7. The DNA for the CDR3 is TGTGCCAGCTACCCGGGACAGGGGGCGCCTGAGCAGTTCTTC. Translation: CASYPGQGAPEQFF.

This clone has just a few counts. This rearrangement joins TRBV9 to TRBJ1-1; TRBD1 is a possible D gene (5 bases). Germline CDR1 is SGDLS and CDR2 is YYNGEE. The CDR3 runs 15 residues. V dropped 0 bases and J dropped 1 base, with 10 bases sitting between them. The DNA for the CDR3 is TGTGCCAGCAGCGTAGAAGGGGTGGCGAACACTGAAGCTTTCTTT. Its translation: CASSVEGVANTEAFF. Full variable domain (remainder filled in from reference TRBV9 and TRBJ1-1): DSGVTQTPKHLITATGQRVTLRCSPRSGDLSVYWYQQSLDQGLQFLIQYYNGEERAKGNILERFSAQQFPDLHSELNLSSLELGDSALYFCASSVEGVANTEAFFGQGTRLTVV.

J is TRBJ1-5 and V is TRBV19, with 9 nucleotides matching TRBD1. The J segment lost 3 bases and the V segment lost 6 bases, leaving 6 bases of the junction unmatched. Germline loops: CDR1 LNHDA, CDR2 SQIVND (reference sequence). The CDR3 is made up of 15 amino acids. The CDR3 nucleotides read TGTGCCAGTAGACTGGACAGGGGATTCAATCAGCCCCAGCATTTT. Translation: CASRLDRGFNQPQHF.

This chain's CDR3 is CASSATQGTTDTQYF. CDR3 sequence (DNA): TGTGCCAGCAGTGCAACACAGGGTACTACAGATACGCAGTATTTT. The chain couples TRBV11-3 to TRBJ2-3, with D possibly being TRBD1 (6 bases). V lost 6 bases to trimming and J lost 3 bases, with 16 bases between them. The CDR3 extends over 15 amino acids. Germline V lookup: CDR1 SGHNT, CDR2 YENEEA.

Comments on this clone: A read error may produce the germline difference seen at one junction end. The chain's CDR3 is CSSRQGASEAFF. Written as DNA, the CDR3 is TGTTCCAGCAGACAGGGGGCCTCTGAAGCTTTCTTT. The genes are TRBV7-9 and TRBJ1-1; the match to TRBD1 covers 10 bases. The CDR3 consists of 12 residues. Per germline, CDR1 SEHNR and CDR2 FQNEAQ (reference sequence).

The rearrangement uses TRBV5-5 and TRBJ1-4; 8 nucleotides align to TRBD1. The CDR3 is 16 amino acids. From germline, CDR1 is SGHKS and CDR2 YYEKEE (reference sequence). V dropped 4 bases and J dropped 5; count of bases not matched to a gene: 10. The DNA for the CDR3 is TGTGCCAGCAGCCTTTCCGAACAGGGGGGAAATGAAAAACTGTTTTTT. Amino acids: CASSLSEQGGNEKLFF.

The chain uses TRBV4-2 and TRBJ2-5; D possibly corresponds to TRBD2 (6 bases). V was clipped by 1 base and J by 5 bases, with 26 bases between them. This CDR3 is built from 19 residues. Germline assignment: CDR1 LGHNA and CDR2 YNFKEQ. CDR3 sequence: CASSQVIMRLGDNGETQYF. Here the CDR3 DNA reads TGTGCCAGCAGCCAAGTGATAATGAGACTAGGGGATAACGGTGAGACCCAGTACTTC.

This clone was seen a few times. The rearrangement links TRBV5-4 to TRBJ1-6, with no clear D. Trimming stripped 0 bases from V and 7 bases from J, with 17 bases between. Germline-derived CDR1 and CDR2 are SGHNT and YYREEE (reference sequence). The CDR3 spans 17 residues. CDR3 DNA sequence: TGTGCCAGCAGCTTGGGTACCCTTGGACTGGGGAATTCACCCCTCCACTTT. Translated, it gives CASSLGTLGLGNSPLHF.

This CDR3 reads CASSSGTGSSPLHF. In DNA, the CDR3 is TGCGCCAGCAGCTCCGGGACAGGGAGTTCACCCCTCCACTTT. The chain carries TRBV4-1 and TRBJ1-6; the match to TRBD1 covers 9 bases. The J segment lost 9 bases and the V segment lost 5 bases, leaving 5 bases of the junction unmatched. This CDR3 has 14 residues. Germline V CDR1 and CDR2: MGHRA, YSYEKL.

This chain joins TRBV15 and TRBJ2-5, with D possibly TRBD1 on 6 matching bases. The germline gives CDR1 LNHNV, CDR2 YYDKDF (reference sequence). V lost 1 base, J lost 5 bases, and 14 bases lay in between. CDR3 length: 15 amino acids. CDR3: CATSRVQQGIETQYF. CDR3 DNA: TGTGCCACCAGCAGAGTTCAGCAGGGGATTGAGACCCAGTACTTC.

The sample holds a few counts of this clone. The chain carries TRBV6-1 and TRBJ2-6; D remains ambiguous. Trimming removed 6 bases at V and 2 bases at J, with 11 bases between. This CDR3 is built from 15 residues. CDR1 is MNHNS and CDR2 is SASEGT in the germline V gene. The CDR3, as DNA: TGTGCCAGCAGATTCCAGTCTCCTGGGGCCAACGTCCTGACTTTC. This encodes CASRFQSPGANVLTF.

V usage is TRBV11-2 and J usage is TRBJ2-1; a possible D gene is TRBD2 (5 bases). Germline CDR1 and CDR2: SGHAT and FQNNGV. V dropped 6 bases and J dropped 5 bases, with 11 bases sitting between them. This CDR3 is built from 13 residues. DNA of the CDR3: TGTGCCAGCAGGTACGGGATGGACAATGAGCAGTTCTTC. This codes for CASRYGMDNEQFF.